This entry features one TCR beta chain sequence. Its cognate antigen is unknown. The sample comes from a study of beta chain features in type 1 diabetes. Investigators reverse transcribed all isolated RNA, so they sequenced expressed TCRB transcripts. The table came from immunoSEQ multiplex PCR; TCRdb's copy has only in-frame clones and leaves some out. The sample lists 150,000 to 180,000 clones; about 8.1% were seen once. This CDR3 is built from 14 residues. V lost 4 bases, J lost 3 bases, and 12 bases lay in between. Germline CDR1 is KGHSH and CDR2 is LQKENI. Whole-study results and caveats: Diminished insertions and augmented deletions at VDJ junctions characterized type 1 diabetes patients. Possible PCR preference for shorter templates applied equally to patients and controls.

The receptor was isolated from a young man in good health. The rearrangement uses TRBV18 and TRBJ2-5; TRBD2 is a possible D gene (6 bases). The specimen sequenced was central memory CD4+ T cells from blood. For the CDR3, the DNA is TGTGCCAGCTCACGCGAGCGGAGGGAAGAGACCCAGTACTTC. It codes for CASSRERREETQYF.